Listed below are T cell receptor beta chains from one sample, sequenced in a study of blood T cell repertoires in COVID-19. This table comes from immunoSEQ multiplex PCR, and its TCRdb copy is limited to in-frame clones, with some not included. The repertoire holds around 200,000 clones, with 80% to 90% as singletons. The sample comprised peripheral blood. The receptor source for this set is a human donor with active or convalescent COVID-19. The donor label of this sample is uncertain. The CDR3 runs from the conserved cysteine through the conserved F or W. D genes are given only for firm matches. Not all rows give a size; the values are once, few, many and, for expanded clones, a class.

j_gene: TRBJ1-4
v_gene: TRBV15
d_gene: -
abundance: -
CDR3aa: CATSRDGRGTTNEKLFF
CDR3nt: TGTGCCACCAGCAGAGATGGGAGGGGAACGACTAATGAAAAACTGTTTTTT

j_gene: TRBJ2-3
v_gene: TRBV2
d_gene: -
abundance: -
CDR3aa: CASHGRSTDTQYF
CDR3nt: TGTGCCAGCCACGGGAGAAGCACAGATACGCAGTATTTT

j_gene: TRBJ2-5
v_gene: TRBV9
d_gene: TRBD1
abundance: -
CDR3aa: CASSVEGQGETQYF
CDR3nt: TGTGCCAGCAGCGTAGAGGGACAGGGGGAGACCCAGTACTTC

j_gene: TRBJ1-5
v_gene: TRBV5-1
d_gene: -
abundance: once
CDR3aa: CASIPVRSRINQPQHF
CDR3nt: TGCGCCAGCATCCCCGTCCGAAGCAGGATAAATCAGCCCCAGCATTTT

j_gene: TRBJ2-3
v_gene: TRBV5-6
d_gene: TRBD2
abundance: -
CDR3aa: CASSFLAGGTDTQYF
CDR3nt: TGTGCCAGCAGCTTCCTAGCGGGAGGAACAGATACGCAGTATTTT

j_gene: TRBJ2-2
v_gene: TRBV5-1
d_gene: TRBD2
abundance: -
CDR3aa: CASSRAGGPTGELFF
CDR3nt: TGCGCCAGCAGTCGAGCGGGAGGGCCCACCGGGGAGCTGTTTTTT

j_gene: TRBJ1-1
v_gene: TRBV6-5
d_gene: -
abundance: -
CDR3aa: CASSYPQGRGSTEAFF
CDR3nt: TGTGCCAGCAGTTACCCACAGGGCAGGGGATCCACTGAAGCTTTCTTT

j_gene: TRBJ2-7
v_gene: TRBV6-6
d_gene: TRBD2
abundance: -
CDR3aa: CASSYQRGSSYEQYF
CDR3nt: TGTGCCAGCAGTTACCAGCGGGGGAGCTCCTACGAGCAGTACTTC

j_gene: TRBJ1-3
v_gene: TRBV5-1
d_gene: -
abundance: few
CDR3aa: CASSLAGVGNTIYF
CDR3nt: TGCGCCAGCAGCTTGGCAGGGGTTGGAAACACCATATATTTT

j_gene: TRBJ1-2
v_gene: TRBV6-1
d_gene: -
abundance: -
CDR3aa: CASSESRGPYGYTF
CDR3nt: TGTGCCAGCAGTGAAAGCCGAGGGCCCTATGGCTACACCTTC

j_gene: TRBJ1-1
v_gene: TRBV19
d_gene: TRBD1
abundance: -
CDR3aa: CASSLGQARMNTEAFF
CDR3nt: TGTGCCAGTAGTCTCGGACAGGCGAGAATGAACACTGAAGCTTTCTTT

j_gene: TRBJ2-2
v_gene: TRBV5-1
d_gene: -
abundance: -
CDR3aa: CASSLADTGELFF
CDR3nt: TGCGCCAGCAGCTTGGCGGACACCGGGGAGCTGTTTTTT

j_gene: TRBJ2-7
v_gene: TRBV9
d_gene: -
abundance: -
CDR3aa: CASSVGNGRGEQYF
CDR3nt: TGTGCCAGCAGCGTAGGTAACGGGAGAGGCGAGCAGTACTTC

j_gene: TRBJ2-7
v_gene: TRBV4-3
d_gene: -
abundance: -
CDR3aa: CASSQEGGDAYEQYF
CDR3nt: TGCGCCAGCAGCCAAGAAGGCGGAGACGCCTACGAGCAGTACTTC

j_gene: TRBJ2-7
v_gene: TRBV9
d_gene: TRBD2
abundance: -
CDR3aa: CASSVAGGSRTYEQYF
CDR3nt: TGTGCCAGCAGCGTAGCGGGGGGGTCAAGGACCTACGAGCAGTACTTC

j_gene: TRBJ2-5
v_gene: TRBV7-3
d_gene: TRBD2
abundance: -
CDR3aa: CASSLASGTQYF
CDR3nt: TGTGCCAGCAGCTTAGCTAGCGGGACCCAGTACTTC

j_gene: TRBJ2-2
v_gene: TRBV6-5
d_gene: TRBD2
abundance: -
CDR3aa: CAGKSGLADTGELFF
CDR3nt: TGTGCCGGGAAGAGCGGACTAGCGGACACCGGGGAGCTGTTTTTT

j_gene: TRBJ2-3
v_gene: TRBV12-3/TRBV12-4
d_gene: -
abundance: once
CDR3aa: CASSLAGTDTQYF
CDR3nt: TGTGCCAGCAGTTTGGCAGGGACAGATACGCAGTATTTT

j_gene: TRBJ1-1
v_gene: TRBV10-1
d_gene: -
abundance: -
CDR3aa: CASSEQVNTEAFF
CDR3nt: TGCGCCAGCAGTGAACAGGTGAACACTGAAGCTTTCTTT

j_gene: TRBJ1-1
v_gene: TRBV11-3
d_gene: -
abundance: -
CDR3aa: CASSPGQWSEAFF
CDR3nt: TGTGCCAGCAGCCCAGGACAGTGGAGTGAAGCTTTCTTT

j_gene: TRBJ2-7
v_gene: TRBV27
d_gene: TRBD1
abundance: -
CDR3aa: CASRKGQGAFYEQYF
CDR3nt: TGTGCCAGCAGAAAGGGACAGGGCGCTTTCTACGAGCAGTACTTC

j_gene: TRBJ2-7
v_gene: TRBV11-1
d_gene: -
abundance: -
CDR3aa: CASSRPGHQNYEQYF
CDR3nt: TGTGCCAGCAGTCGGCCGGGACATCAGAACTACGAGCAGTACTTC

j_gene: TRBJ2-1
v_gene: TRBV7-2
d_gene: TRBD2
abundance: -
CDR3aa: CASSFLLGLAGEGQFF
CDR3nt: TGTGCCAGCAGCTTTCTTCTGGGACTAGCGGGGGAGGGGCAGTTCTTC

j_gene: TRBJ1-1
v_gene: TRBV11-2
d_gene: -
abundance: -
CDR3aa: CASSSSRGGTEAFF
CDR3nt: TGTGCCAGCAGCTCTAGCCGGGGTGGCACTGAAGCTTTCTTT

j_gene: TRBJ1-2
v_gene: TRBV19
d_gene: TRBD1
abundance: -
CDR3aa: CASSIPTGANYGYTF
CDR3nt: TGTGCCAGTAGTATACCGACAGGGGCCAACTATGGCTACACCTTC

j_gene: TRBJ1-2
v_gene: TRBV11-3
d_gene: -
abundance: -
CDR3aa: CASSLSGASGYTF
CDR3nt: TGTGCCAGCAGCTTATCTGGGGCCAGTGGCTACACCTTC

j_gene: TRBJ2-5
v_gene: TRBV11-2
d_gene: -
abundance: -
CDR3aa: CASSRPTASETQYF
CDR3nt: TGTGCCAGCAGCCGTCCGACAGCCTCAGAGACCCAGTACTTC

j_gene: TRBJ1-5
v_gene: TRBV30
d_gene: TRBD1
abundance: -
CDR3aa: CAWSATRDRGYQPQHF
CDR3nt: TGTGCCTGGAGTGCGACGCGGGACAGGGGGTATCAGCCCCAGCATTTT

j_gene: TRBJ1-1
v_gene: TRBV7-9
d_gene: TRBD1
abundance: -
CDR3aa: CASSLDRWTGETEAFF
CDR3nt: TGTGCCAGCAGCTTAGATAGGTGGACAGGGGAGACTGAAGCTTTCTTT

j_gene: TRBJ2-6
v_gene: TRBV2
d_gene: TRBD1
abundance: -
CDR3aa: CASRDDRAGANVLTF
CDR3nt: TGTGCCAGCAGAGACGACAGGGCAGGGGCCAACGTCCTGACTTTC

j_gene: TRBJ2-3
v_gene: TRBV2
d_gene: -
abundance: -
CDR3aa: CASSIAGPSTDTQYF
CDR3nt: TGTGCCAGCAGCATCGCGGGACCGAGCACAGATACGCAGTATTTT

j_gene: TRBJ2-2
v_gene: TRBV7-7
d_gene: TRBD2
abundance: -
CDR3aa: CASSLGLAGTGELFF
CDR3nt: TGTGCTAGCAGCCTGGGACTAGCGGGCACCGGGGAGCTGTTTTTT

j_gene: TRBJ1-2
v_gene: TRBV2
d_gene: TRBD1
abundance: -
CDR3aa: CASSVPGQNRGGYGYTF
CDR3nt: TGTGCCAGCAGTGTCCCGGGACAGAATAGAGGTGGCTATGGCTACACCTTC

j_gene: TRBJ2-7
v_gene: TRBV14
d_gene: -
abundance: few
CDR3aa: CASSPHNYEQYF
CDR3nt: TGTGCCAGCAGCCCGCACAACTACGAGCAGTACTTC

j_gene: TRBJ1-4
v_gene: TRBV12-3/TRBV12-4
d_gene: -
abundance: -
CDR3aa: CASTRGWEKLFF
CDR3nt: TGTGCCAGCACCAGAGGTTGGGAAAAACTGTTTTTT

j_gene: TRBJ2-1
v_gene: TRBV19
d_gene: TRBD2
abundance: -
CDR3aa: CASSIRSPSGGAQRNEQFF
CDR3nt: TGTGCCAGTAGTATCCGTTCCCCTAGCGGGGGGGCCCAAAGGAATGAGCAGTTCTTC

j_gene: TRBJ2-7
v_gene: TRBV3-1/TRBV3-2
d_gene: -
abundance: -
CDR3aa: CASSPHPQQGYEQYF
CDR3nt: TGTGCCAGCAGCCCCCATCCCCAACAGGGCTACGAGCAGTACTTC

j_gene: TRBJ2-7
v_gene: TRBV30
d_gene: TRBD2
abundance: -
CDR3aa: CAWSVRRLAGGEQYF
CDR3nt: TGTGCCTGGAGTGTAAGGAGACTAGCGGGGGGGGAGCAGTACTTC

j_gene: TRBJ1-6
v_gene: TRBV3-1/TRBV3-2
d_gene: -
abundance: few
CDR3aa: CASRLSGNSPLHF
CDR3nt: TGTGCCAGCAGACTAAGCGGTAATTCACCCCTCCACTTT

j_gene: TRBJ2-7
v_gene: TRBV7-6
d_gene: -
abundance: few
CDR3aa: CASSLTRGTYEQYF
CDR3nt: TGTGCCAGCAGCTTGACACGGGGGACCTACGAGCAGTACTTC